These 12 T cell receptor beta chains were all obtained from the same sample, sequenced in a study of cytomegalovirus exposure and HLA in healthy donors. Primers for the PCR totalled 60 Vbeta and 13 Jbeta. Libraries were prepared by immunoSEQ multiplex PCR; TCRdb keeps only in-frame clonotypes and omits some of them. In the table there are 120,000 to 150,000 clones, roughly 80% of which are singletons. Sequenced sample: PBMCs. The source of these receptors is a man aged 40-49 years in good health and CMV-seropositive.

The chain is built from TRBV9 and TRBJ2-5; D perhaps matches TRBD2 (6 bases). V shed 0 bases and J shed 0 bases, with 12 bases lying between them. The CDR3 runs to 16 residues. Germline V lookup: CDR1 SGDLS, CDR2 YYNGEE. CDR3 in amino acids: CASSVGASEHQETQYF. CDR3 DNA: TGTGCCAGCAGCGTAGGGGCTAGCGAACACCAAGAGACCCAGTACTTC.

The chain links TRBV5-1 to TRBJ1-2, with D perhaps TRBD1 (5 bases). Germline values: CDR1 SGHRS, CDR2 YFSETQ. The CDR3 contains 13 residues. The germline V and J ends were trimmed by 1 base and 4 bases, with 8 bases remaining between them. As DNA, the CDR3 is TGCGCCAGCAGCTTGAGTCAGGGCTATGGCTACACCTTC. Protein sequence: CASSLSQGYGYTF.

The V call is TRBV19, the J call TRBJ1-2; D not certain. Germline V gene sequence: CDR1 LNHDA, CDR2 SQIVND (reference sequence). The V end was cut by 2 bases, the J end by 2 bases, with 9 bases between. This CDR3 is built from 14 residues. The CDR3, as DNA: TGTGCCAGTAGTATACTTAGAGGGAACTATGGCTACACCTTC. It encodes CASSILRGNYGYTF. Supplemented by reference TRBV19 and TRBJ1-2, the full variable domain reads DGGITQSPKYLFRKEGQNVTLSCEQNLNHDAMYWYRQDPGQGLRLIYYSQIVNDFQKGDIAEGYSVSREKKESFPLTVTSAQKNPTAFYLCASSILRGNYGYTFGSGTRLTVV.

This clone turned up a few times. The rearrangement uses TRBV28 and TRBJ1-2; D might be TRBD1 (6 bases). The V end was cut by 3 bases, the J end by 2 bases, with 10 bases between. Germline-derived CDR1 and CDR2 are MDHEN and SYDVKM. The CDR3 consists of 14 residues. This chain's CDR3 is CASSFSRGNYGYTF. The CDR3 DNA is TGTGCCAGCAGTTTCTCCAGGGGCAACTATGGCTACACCTTC.

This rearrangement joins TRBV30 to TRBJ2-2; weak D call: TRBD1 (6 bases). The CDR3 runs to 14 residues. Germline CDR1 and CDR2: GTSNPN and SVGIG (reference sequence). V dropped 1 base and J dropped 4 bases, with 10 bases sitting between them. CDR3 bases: TGTGCCTGGAGTGGGGGGCTCGGCACCGGGGAGCTGTTTTTT. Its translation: CAWSGGLGTGELFF.

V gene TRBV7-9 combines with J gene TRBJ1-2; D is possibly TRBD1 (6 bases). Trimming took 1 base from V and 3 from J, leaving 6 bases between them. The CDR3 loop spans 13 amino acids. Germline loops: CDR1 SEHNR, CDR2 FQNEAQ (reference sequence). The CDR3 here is CASSLDRDYGYTF. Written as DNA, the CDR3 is TGTGCCAGCAGCTTAGACAGGGACTATGGCTACACCTTC.

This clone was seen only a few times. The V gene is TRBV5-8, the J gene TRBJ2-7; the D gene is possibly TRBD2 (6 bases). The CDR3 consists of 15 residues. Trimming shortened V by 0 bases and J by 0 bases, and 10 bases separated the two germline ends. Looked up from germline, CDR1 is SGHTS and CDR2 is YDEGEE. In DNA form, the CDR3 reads TGTGCCAGCAGCTTGGAGGTCGGGGGCTCCTACGAGCAGTACTTC. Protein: CASSLEVGGSYEQYF.

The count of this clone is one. The CDR3 spells CASSPRLGLAGGTDTQYF. The CDR3 DNA sequence: TGTGCCAGCAGCCCTCGTTTGGGCCTAGCGGGAGGGACAGATACGCAGTATTTT. V and J are TRBV14 and TRBJ2-3; the match to TRBD2 covers 12 bases. The junction had 11 bases not matched to a gene; V was cut back by 4 bases and J by 3 bases. The germline V gene has CDR1 SGHDN and CDR2 FVKESK. The CDR3 loop spans 18 amino acids.

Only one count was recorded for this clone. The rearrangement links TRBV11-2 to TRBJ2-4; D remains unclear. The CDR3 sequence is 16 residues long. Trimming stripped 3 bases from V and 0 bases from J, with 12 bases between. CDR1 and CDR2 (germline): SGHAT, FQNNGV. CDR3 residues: CASSFSKKLAKNIQYF. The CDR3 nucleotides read TGTGCCAGCAGCTTTTCCAAGAAACTAGCCAAAAACATTCAGTACTTC.

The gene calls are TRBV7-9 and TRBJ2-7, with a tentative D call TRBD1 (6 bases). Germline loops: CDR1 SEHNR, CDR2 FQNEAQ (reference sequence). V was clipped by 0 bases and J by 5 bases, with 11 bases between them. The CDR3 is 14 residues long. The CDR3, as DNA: TGTGCCAGCAGCTTAGCGATACAGGGTCACGAGCAGTACTTC. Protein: CASSLAIQGHEQYF.

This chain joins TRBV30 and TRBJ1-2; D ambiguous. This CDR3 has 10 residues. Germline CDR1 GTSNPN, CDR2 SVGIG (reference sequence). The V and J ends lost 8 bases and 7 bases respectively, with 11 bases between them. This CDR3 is CAEGEAGYTF. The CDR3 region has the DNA TGTGCCGAGGGAGAGGCTGGCTACACCTTC.

CDR3 amino acids: CASSVDTGSAFF. The DNA for the CDR3 is TGTGCCAGCAGCGTAGATACAGGGTCTGCTTTCTTT. The genes are TRBV9 and TRBJ1-1; D may be TRBD1 (6 bases). CDR3 size: 12 residues. Trimming removed 0 bases at V and 11 bases at J, with 11 bases between. Looked up from germline, CDR1 is SGDLS and CDR2 is YYNGEE.